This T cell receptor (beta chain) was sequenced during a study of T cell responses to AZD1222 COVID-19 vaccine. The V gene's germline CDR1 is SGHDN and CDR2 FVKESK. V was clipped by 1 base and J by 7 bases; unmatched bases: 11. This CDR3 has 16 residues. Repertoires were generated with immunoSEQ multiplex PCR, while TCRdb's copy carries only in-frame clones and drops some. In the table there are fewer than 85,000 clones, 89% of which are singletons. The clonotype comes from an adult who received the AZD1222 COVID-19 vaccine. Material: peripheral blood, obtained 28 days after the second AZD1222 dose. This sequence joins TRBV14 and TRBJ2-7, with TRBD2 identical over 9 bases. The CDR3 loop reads CASSQGFVAGEEEQYF. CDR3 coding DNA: TGTGCCAGCAGCCAAGGGTTCGTAGCGGGGGAGGAAGAGCAGTACTTC.